This T cell receptor (beta chain) is from a study of shared clonotypes between healthy human individuals. The CDR3 sequence is 15 residues long. V lost 3 bases, J lost 2 bases, and 1 base stayed unmatched. In germline, CDR1 is MDHEN, CDR2 SYDVKM. 200 to 250 ng DNA, approximately 30,000 T cell genomes, went into each sorted-subset replicate PCR. The table came from immunoSEQ multiplex PCR; TCRdb's copy has only in-frame clones and leaves some out. The sample contains approximately 2.1 million clones, approximately 95% of which appear only once. V gene TRBV28 combines with J gene TRBJ2-2; 9 bases are a match to TRBD1. This TCR came from a man between 18 and 29 years old in good health. Some clones in this sample may be carry-over from other donors' samples. The specimen sequenced was naive CD4+ T cells from PBMCs. Subset described: CD45RA+ positively selected. The CDR3 DNA sequence: TGTGCCAGCAGTTTGGACAGGGGCAACACCGGGGAGCTGTTTTTT. Protein: CASSLDRGNTGELFF. The full variable domain, in which reference TRBV28 and TRBJ2-2 provide the parts outside the CDR3, is DVKVTQSSRYLVKRTGEKVFLECVQDMDHENMFWYRQDPGLGLRLIYFSYDVKMKEKGDIPEGYSVSREKKERFSLILESASTNQTSMYLCASSLDRGNTGELFFGEGSRLTVL.